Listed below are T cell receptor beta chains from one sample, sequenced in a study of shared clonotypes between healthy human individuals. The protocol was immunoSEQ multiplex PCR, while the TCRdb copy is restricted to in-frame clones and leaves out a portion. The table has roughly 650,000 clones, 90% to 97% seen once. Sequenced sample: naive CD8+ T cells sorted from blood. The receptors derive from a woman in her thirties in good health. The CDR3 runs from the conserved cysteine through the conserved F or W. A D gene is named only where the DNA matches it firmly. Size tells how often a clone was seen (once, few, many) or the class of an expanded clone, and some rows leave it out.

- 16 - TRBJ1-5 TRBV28 TGTGCCAGCAGTTTAGGGCAGATATATAGCAATCAGCCCCAGCATTTT CASSLGQIYSNQPQHF
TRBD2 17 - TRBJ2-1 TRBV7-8 TGTGCCAGCAGCTTATTTCTGGCTAGCGGGAGTAGGGGTGAGCAGTTCTTC CASSLFLASGSRGEQFF
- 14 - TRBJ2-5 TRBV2 TGTGCCAGCAGAGACGACACGGGACTGGAGACCCAGTACTTC CASRDDTGLETQYF
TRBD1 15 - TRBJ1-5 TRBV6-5 TGTGCCAGCAGCACTACCGGGACAGGCAATCAGCCCCAGCATTTT CASSTTGTGNQPQHF
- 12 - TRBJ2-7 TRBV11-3 TGTGCCAGCAGCGTCGGCGAGGGCGAGCAGTACTTC CASSVGEGEQYF
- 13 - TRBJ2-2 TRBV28 TGTGCCAGCAGTTTCCCGGGGACCGGGGAGCTGTTTTTT CASSFPGTGELFF
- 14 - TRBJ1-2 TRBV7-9 TGTGCCAGCAGCTTAGGGCAGGGTCAATATGGCTACACCTTC CASSLGQGQYGYTF
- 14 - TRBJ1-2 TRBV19 TGTGCCAGTAGCCCGGGAGGGGTTAACTATGGCTACACCTTC CASSPGGVNYGYTF
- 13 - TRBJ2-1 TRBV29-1 TGCAGCGTTGTGGGGGTTTCCTACAATGAGCAGTTCTTC CSVVGVSYNEQFF
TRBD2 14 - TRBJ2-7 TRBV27 TGTGCCAGCGCCTTAGCCCGCGGGAGCTACGAGCAGTACTTC CASALARGSYEQYF
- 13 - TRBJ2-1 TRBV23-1 TGCGCCAGCAGTCAATCGCACTTCAATGAGCAGTTCTTC CASSQSHFNEQFF
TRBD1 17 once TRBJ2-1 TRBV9 TGTGCCAGCAGCGTAGAAGGACAGGGGGCGGAAAGCAATGAGCAGTTCTTC CASSVEGQGAESNEQFF
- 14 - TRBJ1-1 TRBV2 TGTGCCAGCAGGAGGGTGTCAGAGAACACTGAAGCTTTCTTT CASRRVSENTEAFF
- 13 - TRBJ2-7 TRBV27 TGTGCCAGCAGTTCAACCAGCTCCTACGAGCAGTACTTC CASSSTSSYEQYF
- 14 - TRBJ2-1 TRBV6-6 TGTGCCAGCAGTTACTTAGAGGGGCAGCTCAAGGAGTTCTTC CASSYLEGQLKEFF
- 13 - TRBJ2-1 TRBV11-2 TGTGCCGGCCAAAGCTTCTCGAGTCATGAGCAGTTCTTC CAGQSFSSHEQFF
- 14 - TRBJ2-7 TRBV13 TGTGCCAGCAGCCCGGGCCAAGGGACTTACGAGCAGTACTTC CASSPGQGTYEQYF
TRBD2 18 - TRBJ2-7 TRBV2 TGTGCCAGCAGCGGACTAGCGGGAGTAGTAAGAGTCAGCTACGAGCAGTACTTC CASSGLAGVVRVSYEQYF
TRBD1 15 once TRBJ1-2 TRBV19 TGTGCCAGTAGTCCGGGACAGGGATATAACTATGGCTACACCTTC CASSPGQGYNYGYTF
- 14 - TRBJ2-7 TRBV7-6 TGTGCCAGCAGCTTAGGAACGGAGGGGTGGGAGCAGTACTTC CASSLGTEGWEQYF
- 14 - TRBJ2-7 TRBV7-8 TGTGCCAGCAGCTTAGGCACTGGAAACTACGAGCAGTACTTC CASSLGTGNYEQYF
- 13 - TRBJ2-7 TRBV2 TGTGCCAGCGGGACCGATATATCCTACGAGCAGTACTTC CASGTDISYEQYF
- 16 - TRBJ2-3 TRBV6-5 TGTGCCAGCAGTTACTACGACATCTACAGCACAGATACGCAGTATTTT CASSYYDIYSTDTQYF
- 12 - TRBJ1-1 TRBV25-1 TGTGCCAGCAGTGATCGCTCCACTGAAGCTTTCTTT CASSDRSTEAFF
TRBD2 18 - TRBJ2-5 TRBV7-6 TGTGCCAGCAGCTCCTCCTGGGAGGGGCGGGAGGAGAAAGAGACCCAGTACTTC CASSSSWEGREEKETQYF
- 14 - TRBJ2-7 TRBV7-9 TGTGCCAGCAGCCCGAGGGTGGGGGCCTACGAGCAGTACTTC CASSPRVGAYEQYF